Below, 20 T cell receptor beta chains from the same sample are listed, as sequenced in a study of identical twins. TCRdb called the 5' RACE reads again in MiXCR, with one record for every CDR3 protein. The sample records 220,000 or so distinct CDR3 sequences, roughly 7% being singletons. These same records also appear under a second study, on yellow fever vaccine responses in identical twins.

The sample consisted of memory (CD45RO+) T cells sorted from blood. The receptors stem from a woman between 18 and 29 years old in good health.

This clonotype occurred a few times. The chain combines TRBV3-1 with TRBJ1-3, with unresolved D. CDR3 size: 15 residues. CDR1 and CDR2 (germline): LGHDT, YNNKEL (reference sequence). The ends were cut back, 3 bases at V and 2 bases at J, with 11 bases in the middle. The CDR3 protein is CASSQIVQPGNTIYF. In nucleotides, the CDR3 is TGTGCCAGCAGCCAGATAGTACAGCCTGGAAACACCATATATTTT.

This chain uses TRBV12-3 or TRBV12-4 with TRBJ1-2; no clear D. Trimming pared 9 bases from V and 2 bases from J, leaving 7 bases between. CDR3 length: 11 residues. Written as DNA, the CDR3 is TGTGCCAGTAGACACAACTATGGCTACACCTTC. Its protein is CASRHNYGYTF.

This clonotype was seen only a few times. The genes are TRBV10-3 and TRBJ2-7; TRBD2 aligns across 7 bases. The CDR3 spans 13 residues. Looked up from germline, CDR1 is ENHRY and CDR2 is SYGVKD. With 8 bases clipped from V and 5 bases from J, the junction kept 9 bases outside the gene matches. CDR3 protein: CAIASGESNEQYF. The CDR3 DNA reads as TGTGCCATCGCTAGCGGAGAATCCAACGAGCAGTACTTC.

This clonotype was picked up many times. This chain joins TRBV24-1 and TRBJ2-1, with D maybe TRBD2 (6 bases). CDR3 length: 13 amino acids. The germline V gene has CDR1 KGHDR and CDR2 SFDVKD. Trimming took off 9 bases at V and 1 base at J, with 9 bases between the two ends. The CDR3, as DNA: TGTGCCACCCAGGGAGGATCCTACAATGAGCAGTTCTTC. Translation gives CATQGGSYNEQFF.

This clonotype was found many times. The chain couples TRBV3-1 to TRBJ2-1; 10 bases are shared with TRBD2. Germline V CDR1 and CDR2: LGHDT, YNNKEL (reference sequence). With 0 bases clipped from V and 10 bases from J, the junction kept 9 bases outside the gene matches. This CDR3 region has 16 residues. CDR3: CASSQDRASGRGEQFF. The CDR3 DNA reads TGTGCCAGCAGCCAAGATAGGGCTAGCGGGAGAGGGGAGCAGTTCTTC.

This clonotype was counted many times. This chain links TRBV5-1 with TRBJ2-2; TRBD1 matches at 7 bases. The ends lost 4 bases at V and 1 base at J; junction bases unmatched: 4. The germline gives CDR1 SGHRS, CDR2 YFSETQ. The CDR3 has 15 amino acids. Here the CDR3 reads CASSPRTGNTGELFF. Written as DNA, the CDR3 is TGCGCCAGCAGCCCCCGGACAGGGAACACCGGGGAGCTGTTTTTT.

This rearrangement joins TRBV2 to TRBJ2-2; either TRBD1 or TRBD2 may supply D (5 bases each). Germline assignment: CDR1 SNHLY and CDR2 FYNNEI. The V end lost 6 bases, the J end lost 4 bases, and 15 bases lay between the germline ends. The CDR3 covers 15 residues. The CDR3 loop is CASSESRGGTGELFF. CDR3 DNA: TGTGCCAGCAGCGAATCCCGGGGCGGCACCGGGGAGCTGTTTTTT.

This clonotype was seen more than once but under ten times. The V gene is TRBV27, the J gene TRBJ1-1, with TRBD1 matching 12 bases. CDR1 and CDR2 (germline): MNHEY, SMNVEV (reference sequence). The J segment lost 9 bases and the V segment lost 5 bases, leaving 10 bases of the junction unmatched. This CDR3 spans 15 amino acids. DNA for the CDR3: TGTGCCAGCAGTCCTCCGGGACAGGGGGCGGCCAAAGCTTTCTTT. Protein: CASSPPGQGAAKAFF.

This clonotype was found a few times. The chain links TRBV27 to TRBJ1-6; possibly TRBD1 for D (6 bases). Germline CDR1 reads MNHEY; CDR2 reads SMNVEV (reference sequence). V lost 5 bases, J lost 0 bases, and 14 bases lay in between. The CDR3 has 17 amino acids. The CDR3 nucleotides read TGTGCCAGCAGTCAGCAGGGGAGTAGCTCCTATAATTCACCCCTCCACTTT. Translation gives CASSQQGSSSYNSPLHF.

This clonotype was seen at least ten times. This sequence joins TRBV5-8 and TRBJ1-2; 9 bases fit TRBD1. In germline, CDR1 is SGHTS, CDR2 YDEGEE. V shed 3 bases, J shed 7 bases, and the junction held 19 bases outside the gene matches. CDR3 length equals 18 residues. The CDR3 sequence: CASSWRTGEPLSPFGYTF. The CDR3 region has the DNA TGTGCCAGCAGCTGGAGGACAGGGGAGCCTTTGAGCCCCTTTGGCTACACCTTC. Together with reference TRBV5-8 and TRBJ1-2, the CDR3 gives the full variable domain: EAGVTQSPTHLIKTRGQQATLRCSPISGHTSVYWYQQALGLGLQFLLWYDEGEERNRGNFPPRFSGRQFPNYSSELNVNALELEDSALYLCASSWRTGEPLSPFGYTFGSGTRLTVV.

This clonotype was recorded a few times. The V gene is TRBV20-1, the J gene TRBJ2-5; unclear D gene. The CDR3 loop spans 14 amino acids. Germline V lookup: CDR1 DFQATT, CDR2 SNEGSKA (reference sequence). Trimming stripped 0 bases from V and 2 bases from J, with 10 bases between. This CDR3 reads CSARDLGLQETQYF. In DNA, the CDR3 is TGCAGTGCTAGAGATCTTGGCTTACAAGAGACCCAGTACTTC.

The chain joins TRBV27 to TRBJ2-7, with TRBD2 identical over 13 bases. The CDR3 is 16 amino acids. Germline V gene sequence: CDR1 MNHEY, CDR2 SMNVEV (reference sequence). V gave up 5 bases and J gave up 6 bases; unmatched junction bases: 10. CDR3 protein: CASSPTGLAGEGEQYF. CDR3 DNA sequence: TGTGCCAGCAGTCCAACCGGACTAGCGGGAGAAGGCGAGCAGTACTTC.

This clonotype occurred many times. The chain uses TRBV5-1 and TRBJ1-6, with D unclear. The V end was cut by 4 bases, the J end by 8 bases, with 13 bases between. The CDR3 totals 14 residues. CDR1 and CDR2 from the germline V gene are SGHRS and YFSETQ. CDR3 loop: CASSVGGGDSPLHF. The CDR3 nucleotides read TGCGCCAGCAGCGTAGGAGGTGGGGATTCACCCCTCCACTTT.

There are many counts of this clonotype. The chain carries TRBV20-1 and TRBJ2-7, with D possibly being TRBD2 (6 bases). Germline loops: CDR1 DFQATT, CDR2 SNEGSKA (reference sequence). CDR3 length: 15 residues. Trimming removed 2 bases at V and 5 bases at J, with 19 bases between. For the CDR3, the DNA is TGCAGTGCTAGATTGGCGGGACGCTTAGGGAACGAGCAGTACTTC. This encodes CSARLAGRLGNEQYF.

This clonotype was seen more than once but under ten times. The genes are TRBV20-1 and TRBJ2-5; no definite D call. The length of the CDR3 is 14 residues. Germline lookup yields CDR1 DFQATT and CDR2 SNEGSKA (reference sequence). The V end was cut by 0 bases, the J end by 1 base, with 9 bases between. CDR3 in DNA: TGCAGTGCTAGAGACTCGAGACTCCAAGAGACCCAGTACTTC. Protein product: CSARDSRLQETQYF.

The J gene is TRBJ2-1, the V gene TRBV6-1; 9 nucleotides align to TRBD1. Looked up from germline, CDR1 is MNHNS and CDR2 is SASEGT. This CDR3 is 13 amino acids long. V trimming: 6 bases; J trimming: 9 bases; junction bases outside the gene matches: 6. The CDR3 DNA is TGTGCCAGCAGAAGAACAGGGGGCGGTGAGCAGTTCTTC. Its protein product is CASRRTGGGEQFF.

This clonotype was seen a few times. This chain uses TRBV3-1 with TRBJ2-3, with a possible D match to TRBD1 (5 bases). With 6 bases removed from V and 7 bases from J, the gap between germline ends came to 20 bases. This CDR3 has 15 residues. CDR1 and CDR2 (germline): LGHDT, YNNKEL (reference sequence). CDR3 nucleotides: TGTGCCAGCAGTCCAAACTTTGCAGGGATGAATACGCAGTATTTT. This encodes CASSPNFAGMNTQYF.

This clonotype was observed at least ten times. This chain connects TRBV6-6 to TRBJ1-6; no clear D gene. Per the germline V gene, CDR1 is MNHNY and CDR2 is SVGAGI (reference sequence). The V end lost 2 bases, the J end lost 7 bases, and 3 bases lay between the germline ends. The CDR3 has 12 amino acids. CDR3 protein: CASSYRNSPLHF. DNA for the CDR3: TGTGCCAGCAGTTACAGGAATTCACCCCTCCACTTT.

This clonotype was found a few times. The gene calls are TRBV4-1 and TRBJ2-5; no definite D call. The V gene's germline CDR1 is MGHRA and CDR2 YSYEKL. The CDR3 covers 14 residues. Trimming removed 4 bases from V and 5 bases from J, with 14 bases in between. The DNA of the CDR3 is TGCGCCAGCAGCCCCCTCCCAAAGGTGGAGACCCAGTACTTC. It encodes CASSPLPKVETQYF.

This clonotype was seen only a few times. The rearrangement joins TRBV20-1 to TRBJ2-3; 7 positions match TRBD2. Germline trimming cut 1 base from V and 4 bases from J; bases unmatched to any gene: 5. Germline V gene data show CDR1 as DFQATT and CDR2 as SNEGSKA (reference sequence). The CDR3 extends over 14 amino acids. The CDR3 DNA reads TGCAGTGCTAGAGGGACTAGTTTGGCAGATACGCAGTATTTT. Translation: CSARGTSLADTQYF.